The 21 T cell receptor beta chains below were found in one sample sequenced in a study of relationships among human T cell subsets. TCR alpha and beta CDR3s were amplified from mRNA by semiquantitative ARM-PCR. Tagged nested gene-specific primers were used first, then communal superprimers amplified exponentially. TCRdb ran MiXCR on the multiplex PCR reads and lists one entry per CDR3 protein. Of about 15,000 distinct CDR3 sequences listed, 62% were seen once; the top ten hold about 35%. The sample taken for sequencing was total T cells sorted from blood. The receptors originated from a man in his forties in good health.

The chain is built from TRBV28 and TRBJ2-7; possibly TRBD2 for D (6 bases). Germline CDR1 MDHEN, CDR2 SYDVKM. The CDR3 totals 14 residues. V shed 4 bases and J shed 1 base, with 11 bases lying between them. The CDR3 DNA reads TGTGCCAGCAGTTCCGGGACTGGATCCTACGAGCAGTACTTC. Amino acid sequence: CASSSGTGSYEQYF.

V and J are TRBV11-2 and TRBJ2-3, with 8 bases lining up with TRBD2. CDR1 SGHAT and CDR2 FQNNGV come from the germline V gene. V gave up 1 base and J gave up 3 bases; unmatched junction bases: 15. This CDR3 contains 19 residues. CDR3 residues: CASSLGGEEAGGPTDTQYF. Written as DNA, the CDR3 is TGTGCCAGCAGCTTAGGGGGGGAGGAGGCGGGAGGACCAACAGATACGCAGTATTTT.

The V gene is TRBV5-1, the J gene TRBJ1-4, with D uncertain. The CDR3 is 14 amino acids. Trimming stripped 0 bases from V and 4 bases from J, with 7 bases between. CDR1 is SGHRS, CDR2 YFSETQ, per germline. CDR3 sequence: CASSLEAGNEKLFF. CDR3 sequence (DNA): TGCGCCAGCAGCTTGGAGGCGGGTAATGAAAAACTGTTTTTT.

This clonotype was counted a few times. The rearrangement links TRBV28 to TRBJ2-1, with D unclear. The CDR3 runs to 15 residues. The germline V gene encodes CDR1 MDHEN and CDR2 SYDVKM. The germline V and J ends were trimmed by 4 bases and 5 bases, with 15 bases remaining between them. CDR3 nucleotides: TGTGCCAGCAGTTCGGCATGGGTACGGGACAATGAGCAGTTCTTC. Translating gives CASSSAWVRDNEQFF.

Written as DNA, the CDR3 is TGTGCCAGCAGCTTAGGGAGGACTGTCCTTGGTTCGGATACGCAGTATTTT. Translated, it gives CASSLGRTVLGSDTQYF. The genes are TRBV11-2 and TRBJ2-3; D may be TRBD2 (5 bases). The CDR3 has 17 amino acids. CDR1 and CDR2 (germline): SGHAT, FQNNGV. V was shortened by 1 base and J by 6 bases, with 20 bases between the two germline ends.

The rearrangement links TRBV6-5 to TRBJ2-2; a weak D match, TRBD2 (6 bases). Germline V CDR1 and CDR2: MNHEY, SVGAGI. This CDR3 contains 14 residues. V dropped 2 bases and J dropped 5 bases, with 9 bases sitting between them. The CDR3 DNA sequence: TGTGCCAGCAGTTACGCCGGGACTACCGGGGAGCTGTTTTTT. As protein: CASSYAGTTGELFF.

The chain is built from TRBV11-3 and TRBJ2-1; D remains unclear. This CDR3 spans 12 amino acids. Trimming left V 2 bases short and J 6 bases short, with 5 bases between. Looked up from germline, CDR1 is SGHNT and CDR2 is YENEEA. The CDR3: CASSLSTNEQFF. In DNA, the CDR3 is TGTGCCAGCAGCTTATCCACCAATGAGCAGTTCTTC.

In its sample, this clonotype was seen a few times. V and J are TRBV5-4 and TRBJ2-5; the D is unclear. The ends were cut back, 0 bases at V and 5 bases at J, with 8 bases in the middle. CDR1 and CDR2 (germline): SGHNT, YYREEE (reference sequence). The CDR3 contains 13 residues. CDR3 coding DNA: TGTGCCAGCAGCTTGGCGGAGATGGAGACCCAGTACTTC. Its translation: CASSLAEMETQYF.

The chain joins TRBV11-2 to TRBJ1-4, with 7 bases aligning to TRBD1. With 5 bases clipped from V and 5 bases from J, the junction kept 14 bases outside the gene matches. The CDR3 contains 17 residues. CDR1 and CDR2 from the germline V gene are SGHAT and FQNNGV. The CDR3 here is CASSVSIGQAKNEKLFF. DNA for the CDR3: TGTGCCAGCAGCGTAAGCATCGGACAGGCGAAGAATGAAAAACTGTTTTTT.

CDR3 nucleotide sequence: TGCGCCAGCAGCTTGGAGGCGGGACGCACAGATACGCAGTATTTT. Its protein product is CASSLEAGRTDTQYF. This sequence joins TRBV5-1 and TRBJ2-3, with TRBD2 as a possible D gene (6 bases). With 0 bases removed from V and 1 base from J, the gap between germline ends came to 9 bases. The germline CDR1 and CDR2 sequences are SGHRS and YFSETQ. The CDR3 is 15 residues long.

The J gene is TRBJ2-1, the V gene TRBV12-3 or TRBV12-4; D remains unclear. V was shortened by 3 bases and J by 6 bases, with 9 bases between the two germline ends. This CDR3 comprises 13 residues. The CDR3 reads CASSLGPTNEQFF. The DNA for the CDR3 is TGTGCCAGCAGTTTGGGCCCTACCAATGAGCAGTTCTTC.

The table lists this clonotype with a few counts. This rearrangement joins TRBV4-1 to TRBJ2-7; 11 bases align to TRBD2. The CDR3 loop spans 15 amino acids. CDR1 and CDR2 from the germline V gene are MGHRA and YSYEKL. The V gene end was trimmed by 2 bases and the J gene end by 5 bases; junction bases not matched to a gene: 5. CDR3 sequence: CASSQLTSGRNEQYF. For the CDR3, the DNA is TGCGCCAGCAGCCAACTTACTAGCGGGAGAAACGAGCAGTACTTC.

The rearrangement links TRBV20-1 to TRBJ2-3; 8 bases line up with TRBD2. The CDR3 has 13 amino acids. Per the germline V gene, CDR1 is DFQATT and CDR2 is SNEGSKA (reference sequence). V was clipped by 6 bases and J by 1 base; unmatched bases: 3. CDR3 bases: TGCAGTGCCGGGAGGGTCGGCACAGATACGCAGTATTTT. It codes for CSAGRVGTDTQYF.

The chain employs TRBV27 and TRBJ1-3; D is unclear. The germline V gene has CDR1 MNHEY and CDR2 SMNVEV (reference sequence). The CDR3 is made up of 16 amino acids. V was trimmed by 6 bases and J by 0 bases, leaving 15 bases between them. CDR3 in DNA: TGTGCCAGCAGACGCGACGGAGCGAGCTCTGGAAACACCATATATTTT. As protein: CASRRDGASSGNTIYF.

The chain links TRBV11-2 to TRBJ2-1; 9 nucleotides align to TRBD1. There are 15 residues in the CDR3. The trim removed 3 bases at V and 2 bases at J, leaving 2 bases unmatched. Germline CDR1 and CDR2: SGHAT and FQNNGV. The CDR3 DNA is TGTGCCAGCAGCTTCCGACAGGGGGCCTACAATGAGCAGTTCTTC. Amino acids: CASSFRQGAYNEQFF.

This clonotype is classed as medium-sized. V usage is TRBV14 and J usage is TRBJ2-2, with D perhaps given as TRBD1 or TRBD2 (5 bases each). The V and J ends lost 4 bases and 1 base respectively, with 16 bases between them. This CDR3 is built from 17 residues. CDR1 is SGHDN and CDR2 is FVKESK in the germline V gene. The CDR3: CASSPLRDPWNTGELFF. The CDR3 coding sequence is TGTGCCAGCAGCCCTCTCCGGGACCCCTGGAACACCGGGGAGCTGTTTTTT.

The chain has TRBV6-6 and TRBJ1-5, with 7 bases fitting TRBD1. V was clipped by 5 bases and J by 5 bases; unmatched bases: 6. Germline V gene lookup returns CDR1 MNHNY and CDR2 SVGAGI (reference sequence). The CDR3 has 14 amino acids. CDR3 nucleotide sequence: TGTGCCAGCAGTCCCGGACAGGATCATCAGCCCCAGCATTTT. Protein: CASSPGQDHQPQHF.

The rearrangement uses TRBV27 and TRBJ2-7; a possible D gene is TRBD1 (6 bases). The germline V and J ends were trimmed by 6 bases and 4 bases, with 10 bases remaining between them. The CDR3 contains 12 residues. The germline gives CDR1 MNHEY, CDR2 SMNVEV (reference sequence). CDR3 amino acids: CASSSGEYEQYF. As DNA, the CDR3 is TGTGCCAGCAGCTCAGGGGAGTACGAGCAGTACTTC.

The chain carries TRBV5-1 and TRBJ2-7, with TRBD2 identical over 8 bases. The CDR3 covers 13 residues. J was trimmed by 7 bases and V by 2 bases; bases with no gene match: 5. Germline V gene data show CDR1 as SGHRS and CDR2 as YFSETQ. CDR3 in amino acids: CASSLREGREQYF. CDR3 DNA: TGCGCCAGCAGCTTACGGGAGGGCCGTGAGCAGTACTTC. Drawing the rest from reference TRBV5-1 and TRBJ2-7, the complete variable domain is KAGVTQTPRYLIKTRGQQVTLSCSPISGHRSVSWYQQTPGQGLQFLFEYFSETQRNKGNFPGRFSGRQFSNSRSEMNVSTLELGDSALYLCASSLREGREQYFGPGTRLTVT.

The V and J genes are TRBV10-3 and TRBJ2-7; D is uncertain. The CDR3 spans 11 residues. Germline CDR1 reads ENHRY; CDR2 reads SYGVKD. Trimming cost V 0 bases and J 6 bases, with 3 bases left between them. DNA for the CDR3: TGTGCCATCAGTGAGTCTGCCGAGCAGTACTTC. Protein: CAISESAEQYF.

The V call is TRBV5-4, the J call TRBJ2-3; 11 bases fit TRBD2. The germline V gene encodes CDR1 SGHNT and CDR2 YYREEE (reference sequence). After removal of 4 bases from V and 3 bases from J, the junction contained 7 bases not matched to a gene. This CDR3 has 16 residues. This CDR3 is CASSPDSGRGTDTQYF. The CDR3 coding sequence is TGTGCCAGCAGCCCTGATAGCGGGAGGGGAACAGATACGCAGTATTTT.